The 6 T cell receptor beta chains reported below all come from one sample, sequenced in a study of T cell responses to AZD1222 COVID-19 vaccine. Repertoires were generated with immunoSEQ multiplex PCR, while TCRdb's copy carries only in-frame clones and drops some. Of under 130,000 clones listed, less than 95% are singletons. The specimen comprised peripheral blood, sampled on day 0 of AZD1222 vaccination. The receptors derive from an adult in good health.

This chain connects TRBV7-9 to TRBJ2-3, with D perhaps matching TRBD1 or TRBD2 (5 bases each). Germline values: CDR1 SEHNR, CDR2 FQNEAQ (reference sequence). This CDR3 has 16 amino acids. V was trimmed by 4 bases and J by 2 bases, leaving 16 bases between them. The chain's CDR3 is CASSSTGTLFTDTQYF. The DNA of the CDR3 is TGTGCCAGCAGCTCCACCGGGACCCTATTCACAGATACGCAGTATTTT.

This chain links TRBV7-6 with TRBJ1-1; TRBD1 agrees at 10 bases. Germline V gene sequence: CDR1 SGHVS, CDR2 FNYEAQ. Losses at the gene ends were 1 base for V and 0 bases for J; bases not matched to a gene: 5. This CDR3 region has 17 residues. CDR3 residues: CASSLVGTGAVNTEAFF. The DNA for the CDR3 is TGTGCCAGCAGCTTAGTTGGGACAGGGGCCGTGAACACTGAAGCTTTCTTT. The whole variable domain, filled in from reference TRBV7-6 and TRBJ1-1, reads GAGVSQSPRYKVTKRGQDVALRCDPISGHVSLYWYRQALGQGPEFLTYFNYEAQQDKSGLPNDRFSAERPEGSISTLTIQRTEQRDSAMYRCASSLVGTGAVNTEAFFGQGTRLTVV.

The gene calls are TRBV30 and TRBJ1-6; tentative D call: TRBD1 (5 bases). In germline, CDR1 is GTSNPN, CDR2 SVGIG (reference sequence). Trimming removed 1 base at V and 6 bases at J, with 16 bases between. CDR3 length: 16 amino acids. The CDR3 region is CAWSAPPTAFNSPLHF. In nucleotides, the CDR3 is TGTGCCTGGAGTGCACCCCCGACAGCGTTTAATTCACCCCTCCACTTT.

In regard to this clone: Other DNA sequences from this sample encode an identical CDR3 as well. J is TRBJ1-5 and V is TRBV18, with D possibly TRBD1 on 6 matching bases. The V end was cut by 2 bases, the J end by 2 bases, with 7 bases between. Germline V gene sequence: CDR1 KGHSH, CDR2 LQKENI. This CDR3 is built from 14 residues. The CDR3 DNA reads TGTGCCAGCTCACCAGGGGGCGGCAATCAGCCCCAGCATTTT. Translating gives CASSPGGGNQPQHF.

This chain links TRBV5-1 with TRBJ1-3; 9 bases match TRBD1. V was clipped by 4 bases and J by 1 base; unmatched bases: 9. The CDR3 length is 17 residues. Germline CDR1 SGHRS, CDR2 YFSETQ. CDR3 in amino acids: CASSRGAGQGSGNTIYF. The CDR3, as DNA: TGCGCCAGCAGCCGCGGAGCTGGACAGGGGTCTGGAAACACCATATATTTT.

This chain joins TRBV15 and TRBJ2-6, with D perhaps being TRBD1 or TRBD2 (5 bases each). CDR3 size: 16 residues. CDR1 and CDR2 from the germline V gene are LNHNV and YYDKDF (reference sequence). Deletions cut 0 bases from V and 1 base from J, with 7 bases between. In DNA, the CDR3 is TGTGCCACCAGCAGAGAGGGGGATTCTGGGGCCAACGTCCTGACTTTC. Its translation: CATSREGDSGANVLTF.